This T cell receptor (beta chain) stems from a study of identical twins. Study-level findings and limits: Findings came from cross-sectional statistics, without long-term follow-up of donors.

CDR3 length: 14 residues. The V gene's germline CDR1 is SGHTA and CDR2 FQGNSA. V lost 5 bases to trimming and J lost 3 bases, with 14 bases between them. A universal primer site was created by template switching, with the cDNA bearing unique molecular identifiers. One entry per CDR3 protein results from TCRdb running MiXCR on the 5' RACE reads. The profile shows around 290,000 distinct CDR3 sequences, 9.5% of them singletons. This clonotype was picked up many times. The antigen is not known. The sample also formed part of further work on yellow fever vaccine responses in identical twins. That study reports: Twins' vaccine T cell responses were reported to seem partly convergent and partly personalized.

The source is a woman between 18 and 30 years old in good health. The sequenced sample consisted of CD8+ T cells sorted from blood. The V and J genes are TRBV7-2 and TRBJ2-7, with D uncertain. CDR3 nucleotides: TGTGCCAGCAGCCCCCATCTCCAATTCTACGAGCAGTACTTC. This translates into CASSPHLQFYEQYF.